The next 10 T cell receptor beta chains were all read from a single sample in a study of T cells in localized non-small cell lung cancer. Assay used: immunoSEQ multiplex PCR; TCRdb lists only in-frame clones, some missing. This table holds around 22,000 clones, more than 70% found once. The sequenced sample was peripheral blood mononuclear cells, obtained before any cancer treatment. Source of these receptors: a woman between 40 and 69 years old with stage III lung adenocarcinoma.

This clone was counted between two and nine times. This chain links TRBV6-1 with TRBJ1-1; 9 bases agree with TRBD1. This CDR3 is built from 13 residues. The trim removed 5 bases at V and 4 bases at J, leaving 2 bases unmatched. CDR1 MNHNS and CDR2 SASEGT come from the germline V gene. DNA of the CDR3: TGTGCCAGCAGTCAACAGGGGGCCACTGAAGCTTTCTTT. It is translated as CASSQQGATEAFF.

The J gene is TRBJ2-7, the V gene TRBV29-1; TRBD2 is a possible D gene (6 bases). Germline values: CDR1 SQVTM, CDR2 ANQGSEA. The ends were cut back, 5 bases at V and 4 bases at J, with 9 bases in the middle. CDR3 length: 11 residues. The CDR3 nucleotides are TGCAGCGTTTGGAGGGGATACGAGCAGTACTTC. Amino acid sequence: CSVWRGYEQYF.

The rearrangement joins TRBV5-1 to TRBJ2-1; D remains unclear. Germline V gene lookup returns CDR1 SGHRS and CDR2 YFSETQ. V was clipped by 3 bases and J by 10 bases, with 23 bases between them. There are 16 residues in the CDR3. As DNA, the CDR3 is TGCGCCAGCAGCTCCTCTAGGAATGTGGGTTCAGAGGAGCAGTTCTTC. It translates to CASSSSRNVGSEEQFF.

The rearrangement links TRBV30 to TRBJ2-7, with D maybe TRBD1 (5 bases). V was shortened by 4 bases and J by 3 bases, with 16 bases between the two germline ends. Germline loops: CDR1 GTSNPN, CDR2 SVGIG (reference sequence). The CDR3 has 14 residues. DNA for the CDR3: TGTGCCTGGAAAAAAAAGACAGACCACTACGAGCAGTACTTC. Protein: CAWKKKTDHYEQYF.

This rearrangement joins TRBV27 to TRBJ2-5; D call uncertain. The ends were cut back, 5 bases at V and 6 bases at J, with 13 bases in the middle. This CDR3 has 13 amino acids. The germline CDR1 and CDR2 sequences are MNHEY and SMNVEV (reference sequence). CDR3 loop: CASSTLERKTQYF. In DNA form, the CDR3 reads TGTGCCAGCAGTACCCTAGAGAGAAAGACCCAGTACTTC.

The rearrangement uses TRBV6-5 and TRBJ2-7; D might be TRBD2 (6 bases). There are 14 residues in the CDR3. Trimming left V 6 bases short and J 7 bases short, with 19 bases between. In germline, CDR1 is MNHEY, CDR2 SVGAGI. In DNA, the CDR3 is TGTGCCAGCAGCCCACCCTCTCCGCGGGGAGAGCAGTACTTC. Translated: CASSPPSPRGEQYF.

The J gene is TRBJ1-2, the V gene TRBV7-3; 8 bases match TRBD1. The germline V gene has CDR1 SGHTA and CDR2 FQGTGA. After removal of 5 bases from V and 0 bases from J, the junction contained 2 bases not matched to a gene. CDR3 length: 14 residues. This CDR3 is CASSQGASNYGYTF. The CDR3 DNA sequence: TGTGCCAGCAGCCAGGGGGCTTCTAACTATGGCTACACCTTC.

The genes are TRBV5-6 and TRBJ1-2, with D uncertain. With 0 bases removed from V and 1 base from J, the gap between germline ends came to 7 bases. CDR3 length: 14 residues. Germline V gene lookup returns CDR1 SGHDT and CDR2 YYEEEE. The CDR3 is CASSLVSNNYGYTF. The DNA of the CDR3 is TGTGCCAGCAGCTTGGTCAGCAATAACTATGGCTACACCTTC.

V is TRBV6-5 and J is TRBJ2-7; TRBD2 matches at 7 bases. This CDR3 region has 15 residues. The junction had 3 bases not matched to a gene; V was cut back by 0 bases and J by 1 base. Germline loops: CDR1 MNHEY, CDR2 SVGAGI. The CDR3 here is CASSYSTSESYEQYF. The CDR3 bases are TGTGCCAGCAGTTACTCCACTAGCGAGTCCTACGAGCAGTACTTC.

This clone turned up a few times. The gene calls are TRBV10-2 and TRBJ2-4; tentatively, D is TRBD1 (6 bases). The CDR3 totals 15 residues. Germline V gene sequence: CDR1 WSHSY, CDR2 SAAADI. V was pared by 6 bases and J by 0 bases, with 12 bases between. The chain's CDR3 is CASRGTRLAKNIQYF. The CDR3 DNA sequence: TGCGCCAGCAGAGGGACAAGATTAGCCAAAAACATTCAGTACTTC.